This entry lists 26 T cell receptor beta chains sequenced from one sample in a study of T cell responses to AZD1222 COVID-19 vaccine. TCRdb keeps only in-frame clones here, not all; method: immunoSEQ multiplex PCR. This table has 130,000 to 150,000 clones, 85% to 95% appearing once. The source was peripheral blood, collected after recovery from COVID-19. The source is an adult who had recovered from COVID-19.

CDR3 sequence (DNA): TGTGCCAGTAGTAGCGCAGGGAATCTGGGTGAGCAGTACTTC. It translates to CASSSAGNLGEQYF. The chain joins TRBV19 to TRBJ2-7; the D gene is possibly TRBD1 (5 bases). V lost 4 bases and J 7 bases, leaving 17 bases between the germline ends. Germline assignment: CDR1 LNHDA and CDR2 SQIVND (reference sequence). The CDR3 is made up of 14 amino acids. Full variable domain (rest looked up from reference TRBV19 and TRBJ2-7): DGGITQSPKYLFRKEGQNVTLSCEQNLNHDAMYWYRQDPGQGLRLIYYSQIVNDFQKGDIAEGYSVSREKKESFPLTVTSAQKNPTAFYLCASSSAGNLGEQYFGPGTRLTVT.

This chain links TRBV4-1 with TRBJ1-2, with no clear D. Germline V gene data show CDR1 as MGHRA and CDR2 as YSYEKL. Trimming stripped 1 base from V and 3 bases from J, with 12 bases between. The CDR3 spans 15 residues. This CDR3 reads CASSQVTPFDYGYTF. CDR3 DNA sequence: TGCGCCAGCAGCCAAGTGACACCATTCGACTATGGCTACACCTTC.

The rearrangement joins TRBV5-1 to TRBJ1-1; TRBD1 matches 7 bases. The germline V gene has CDR1 SGHRS and CDR2 YFSETQ. CDR3 length equals 15 residues. The trim removed 0 bases at V and 3 bases at J, leaving 5 bases unmatched. The CDR3, as DNA: TGCGCCAGCAGCTTGGATGGGACAGAGTACACTGAAGCTTTCTTT. This sequence encodes CASSLDGTEYTEAFF.

This CDR3 is CASSLSGRRETQYF. The CDR3 DNA is TGTGCCAGCAGCCTTAGCGGGAGGAGGGAGACCCAGTACTTC. The rearrangement joins TRBV7-8 to TRBJ2-5, with 10 bases aligning to TRBD2. V shed 5 bases, J shed 5 bases, and the junction held 5 bases outside the gene matches. This CDR3 has 14 amino acids. Germline V CDR1 and CDR2: SGHVS, FQNEAQ.

Here the CDR3 DNA reads TGCAGTGCTAGTCCCCGGGCTCGTGTGAACACTGAAGCTTTCTTT. It codes for CSASPRARVNTEAFF. The chain joins TRBV20-1 to TRBJ1-1; no clear D. CDR1 and CDR2 (germline): DFQATT, SNEGSKA (reference sequence). The CDR3 is made up of 15 amino acids. V lost 3 bases, J lost 0 bases, and 14 bases lay in between.

The chain is built from TRBV5-1 and TRBJ2-7; no firm D call. From germline, CDR1 is SGHRS and CDR2 YFSETQ. The length of the CDR3 is 13 residues. V was shortened by 3 bases and J by 3 bases, with 10 bases between the two germline ends. CDR3 coding DNA: TGCGCCAGCAGCTCTCGGGTCCACTACGAGCAGTACTTC. Protein: CASSSRVHYEQYF.

Here the CDR3 reads CASSYGPLRSIQYF. In nucleotides, the CDR3 is TGTGCCAGCAGTTACGGCCCGCTCAGGAGCATTCAGTACTTC. The chain carries TRBV6-5 and TRBJ2-4; D gene ambiguous. Germline V gene data show CDR1 as MNHEY and CDR2 as SVGAGI. This CDR3 contains 14 residues. V lost 2 bases and J lost 9, with 14 bases in between.

This chain uses TRBV10-2 with TRBJ2-1; D might be TRBD1 (6 bases). Germline-derived CDR1 and CDR2 are WSHSY and SAAADI. V was trimmed by 5 bases and J by 3 bases, leaving 11 bases between them. This CDR3 has 14 amino acids. This CDR3 is CASSPDSLYNEQFF. The DNA for the CDR3 is TGCGCCAGCAGTCCGGACAGCCTCTACAATGAGCAGTTCTTC.

The chain employs TRBV6-1 and TRBJ2-7; D uncertain. V dropped 3 bases and J dropped 0 bases, with 9 bases sitting between them. The CDR3 sequence is 14 residues long. Per germline, CDR1 MNHNS and CDR2 SASEGT. CDR3 sequence (DNA): TGTGCCAGCAGTGATTTGGGAAACTCCTACGAGCAGTACTTC. Its translation is CASSDLGNSYEQYF.

The rearrangement links TRBV6-2 or TRBV6-3 to TRBJ2-3, with no clear D. V was pared by 2 bases and J by 2 bases, with 8 bases between. The germline V gene encodes CDR1 MNHEY and CDR2 SVGEGT. The CDR3 sequence is 14 residues long. This CDR3 is CASSYRRFTDTQYF. The CDR3 region has the DNA TGTGCCAGCAGTTACCGACGTTTCACAGATACGCAGTATTTT.

V is TRBV29-1 and J is TRBJ1-2; perhaps TRBD1 as D (5 bases). The CDR3 covers 14 residues. Germline loops: CDR1 SQVTM, CDR2 ANQGSEA. Trimming cost V 4 bases and J 7 bases, with 19 bases left between them. CDR3 sequence reads: CSVARDSPVGGYTF. CDR3 DNA sequence: TGCAGCGTTGCCAGAGACAGCCCAGTGGGTGGCTACACCTTC.

V is TRBV11-2 and J is TRBJ2-1, with TRBD1 as a possible D gene (5 bases). CDR3 length: 13 amino acids. Per germline, CDR1 SGHAT and CDR2 FQNNGV. Trimming removed 4 bases from V and 12 bases from J, with 16 bases in between. The CDR3 bases are TGTGCCAGCAGCTATGAATGGGGCGAGCGGCAGTTCTTC. Translation: CASSYEWGERQFF.

The chain couples TRBV27 to TRBJ2-1, with D unresolved. The CDR3 sequence is 13 residues long. Per the germline V gene, CDR1 is MNHEY and CDR2 is SMNVEV (reference sequence). The V end lost 8 bases, the J end lost 0 bases, and 8 bases lay between the germline ends. In DNA form, the CDR3 reads TGTGCCAGCGCTGGTAGCTCCTACAATGAGCAGTTCTTC. Translated, it gives CASAGSSYNEQFF.

The chain couples TRBV10-2 to TRBJ2-1; D is possibly TRBD2 (6 bases). This CDR3 has 17 residues. Trimming pared 6 bases from V and 0 bases from J, leaving 18 bases between. The germline V gene has CDR1 WSHSY and CDR2 SAAADI. The CDR3 DNA is TGCGCCAGCAGCTCAAAACAGGAGGGTTACTCCTACAATGAGCAGTTCTTC. Translated: CASSSKQEGYSYNEQFF.

This chain connects TRBV4-1 to TRBJ2-1, with 12 bases aligning to TRBD2. The trim removed 1 base at V and 4 bases at J, leaving 5 bases unmatched. Germline loops: CDR1 MGHRA, CDR2 YSYEKL. The CDR3 runs 17 residues. The DNA of the CDR3 is TGCGCCAGCAGCCAAGCCCTAGCGGGAGGGGGTTACAATGAGCAGTTCTTC. Translating it yields CASSQALAGGGYNEQFF.

This clone was detected only once. The chain couples TRBV5-6 to TRBJ1-5; D call uncertain. Per germline, CDR1 SGHDT and CDR2 YYEEEE. The CDR3 loop spans 16 amino acids. V shed 1 base and J shed 0 bases, with 11 bases lying between them. The CDR3 DNA reads TGTGCCAGCAGCTTGTACGCCCGTAGTAGCAATCAGCCCCAGCATTTT. Amino acid sequence: CASSLYARSSNQPQHF.

The rearrangement links TRBV10-3 to TRBJ1-1, with 8 bases identical to TRBD1. Looked up from germline, CDR1 is ENHRY and CDR2 is SYGVKD. This CDR3 has 12 residues. Unmatched junction bases numbered 6, after V lost 10 bases and J lost 5 bases. This CDR3 is CASDRGDTEAFF. The CDR3 DNA sequence: TGTGCCAGCGACAGGGGTGATACTGAAGCTTTCTTT.

The chain combines TRBV28 with TRBJ2-5, with D uncertain. V dropped 3 bases and J dropped 5 bases, with 4 bases sitting between them. Germline V gene lookup returns CDR1 MDHEN and CDR2 SYDVKM. CDR3 length equals 11 residues. The CDR3 sequence: CASSFRETQYF. The CDR3, as DNA: TGTGCCAGCAGTTTCAGGGAGACCCAGTACTTC.

The chain has TRBV4-1 and TRBJ2-7, with no clear D. This CDR3 has 14 amino acids. Germline lookup yields CDR1 MGHRA and CDR2 YSYEKL. The V and J ends lost 2 bases and 3 bases respectively, with 11 bases between them. CDR3: CASSQNPASYEQYF. Here the CDR3 DNA reads TGCGCCAGCAGCCAAAACCCAGCCAGCTACGAGCAGTACTTC.

This clone was counted once. The J gene is TRBJ1-5, the V gene TRBV4-1; D unresolved. Germline lookup yields CDR1 MGHRA and CDR2 YSYEKL. The V and J ends lost 2 bases and 7 bases respectively, with 9 bases between them. The CDR3 is 13 residues long. CDR3 bases: TGCGCCAGCAGCCAAAGCAGGCAGCAGCCCCAGCATTTT. Its translation: CASSQSRQQPQHF.

The DNA of the CDR3 is TGTGCCAGCAGTTTGAGGCCCTTCCGGGACAGGGGCGGCTACACCTTC. Translating it yields CASSLRPFRDRGGYTF. The chain links TRBV27 to TRBJ1-2; 10 bases align to TRBD1. This CDR3 is built from 16 residues. Germline assignment: CDR1 MNHEY and CDR2 SMNVEV (reference sequence). J gave up 8 bases and V 3 bases, and 12 bases lay outside the gene matches.

Of note for this clone: The junction departs from germline at one end; a sequencing error may be responsible. This CDR3 reads CASSSDPRVAGLNTGELFF. The CDR3 DNA reads TGTGCTAGCAGCTCCGATCCGAGGGTAGCGGGGCTTAACACCGGGGAGCTGTTTTTT. This chain connects TRBV7-7 to TRBJ2-2, with 8 nucleotides matching TRBD2. CDR1 and CDR2 from the germline V gene are SSHAT and FNYEAQ (reference sequence). This CDR3 is 19 amino acids long.

On this clone: At one boundary the junction diverges from the germline segment, which might be a read error. J is TRBJ2-4 and V is TRBV11-1; possibly TRBD2 for D (5 bases). The CDR3 covers 12 residues. Germline V gene lookup returns CDR1 SGHAT and CDR2 FQDESV (reference sequence). The CDR3 spells CVSSLPGNIQYF. The CDR3 DNA follows: TGTGTCAGCAGCTTGCCGGGGAACATTCAGTACTTC.

J is TRBJ1-5 and V is TRBV9; maybe TRBD1 (6 bases). The CDR3 covers 14 residues. Germline V gene data show CDR1 as SGDLS and CDR2 as YYNGEE. V lost 6 bases and J lost 2, with 12 bases in between. The CDR3 sequence is CASTTGQGNQPQHF. The CDR3, as DNA: TGTGCCAGCACCACAGGGCAGGGCAATCAGCCCCAGCATTTT.

The gene calls are TRBV6-5 and TRBJ2-3, with 7 bases fitting TRBD1. The CDR3 extends over 15 amino acids. J lost 9 bases, V lost 2 bases, and 11 bases had no gene match. Germline lookup yields CDR1 MNHEY and CDR2 SVGAGI. CDR3 protein: CASSYPEPRQGTQYF. DNA of the CDR3: TGTGCCAGCAGTTACCCGGAACCGCGACAGGGAACGCAGTATTTT.

The chain has TRBV6-5 and TRBJ2-7, with 8 bases fitting TRBD1. V shed 9 bases and J 5 bases; nucleotides not matched to a gene: 9. The V gene's germline CDR1 is MNHEY and CDR2 SVGAGI. This CDR3 region has 13 residues. CDR3 loop: CARDRGQKDEQYF. CDR3 DNA sequence: TGTGCCAGAGACAGGGGTCAAAAAGACGAGCAGTACTTC.